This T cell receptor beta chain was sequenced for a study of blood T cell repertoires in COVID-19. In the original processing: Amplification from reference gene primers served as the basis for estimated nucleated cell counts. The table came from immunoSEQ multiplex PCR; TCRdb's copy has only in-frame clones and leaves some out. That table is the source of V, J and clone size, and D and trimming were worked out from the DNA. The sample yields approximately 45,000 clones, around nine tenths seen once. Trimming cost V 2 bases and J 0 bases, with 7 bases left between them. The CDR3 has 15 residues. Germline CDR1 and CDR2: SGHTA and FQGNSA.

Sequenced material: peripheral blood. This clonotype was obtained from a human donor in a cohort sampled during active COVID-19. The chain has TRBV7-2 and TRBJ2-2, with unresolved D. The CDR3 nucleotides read TGTGCCAGCAGCTTATTGACACCGAACACCGGGGAGCTGTTTTTT. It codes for CASSLLTPNTGELFF.